The source of this T cell receptor beta chain is a study of blood T cell repertoires in COVID-19. Across the whole study: Spain, Italy and the United States supplied samples that represented acute and convalescent COVID-19. T cells, B-cell-depleted T cells, or PBMCs supplied cDNA or gDNA.

Study processing details: Reference gene primer amplification yielded estimated nucleated cell counts. Produced via immunoSEQ multiplex PCR; TCRdb's table is partial and in-frame only. The V and J calls and clone size were taken over from that table, and D and trimming were inferred from the DNA. The data show about 400,000 clones, approximately 88% seen once. This clone was observed once. This TCR was recovered from a man between 40 and 49 years old with acute or convalescent COVID-19. Material for sequencing was peripheral blood.

The CDR3 loop is CASSPDYMTGANTEAFF. The CDR3 DNA is TGTGCCAGCAGTCCCGACTACATGACAGGGGCTAACACTGAAGCTTTCTTT. V gene TRBV27 combines with J gene TRBJ1-1; 8 bases align to TRBD1. The CDR3 is made up of 17 amino acids. Germline loops: CDR1 MNHEY, CDR2 SMNVEV (reference sequence). Losses at the gene ends were 5 bases for V and 2 bases for J; bases not matched to a gene: 13.